These 21 T cell receptor beta chains came from one sample sequenced in a study of blood T cell repertoires in COVID-19 (dated by TCRdb to 2018 to 2021). Library creation used the immunoSEQ multiplex PCR assay. TCRdb re-hosts the immuneACCESS table, in-frame sequences only. Its copies lack some clones; in the studies checked, an unresolved V gene accounts for under half of them, and the cause for the rest is not known. The sample profile shows 100,000 to 150,000 clones; 84% of them were found once. The ten biggest clones cover about a sixth of the sample. The sequencing sample was made of peripheral blood. All receptors derive from a woman aged 80 or older with acute or convalescent COVID-19.

The chain has TRBV12-3 or TRBV12-4 and TRBJ2-7, with no clear D. Trimming left V 0 bases short and J 3 bases short, with 6 bases between. This CDR3 comprises 13 residues. The CDR3: CASSLALYYEQYF. CDR3 nucleotides: TGTGCCAGCAGTTTAGCCCTTTACTACGAGCAGTACTTC.

A word on this clone: The junction shows a germline mismatch at one end, possibly a read error. J is TRBJ2-5 and V is TRBV6-2 or TRBV6-3; TRBD2 is a possible D gene (6 bases). This CDR3 comprises 13 residues. Germline V gene data show CDR1 as MNHEY and CDR2 as SVGEGT. The CDR3 bases are TGTGCCAGCAGTTACTCCACGGTTTCTAGCGCGAACTTC. Encoded protein: CASSYSTVSSANF.

The V gene is TRBV7-2, the J gene TRBJ2-7; 9 bases fit TRBD2. Germline-derived CDR1 and CDR2 are SGHTA and FQGNSA. The V gene end was trimmed by 4 bases and the J gene end by 2 bases; junction bases not matched to a gene: 9. This CDR3 comprises 16 residues. The CDR3 region has the DNA TGTGCCAGCAGCTCCCAGCTGGGCGGGGGGGCCTACGAGCAGTACTTC. Its protein is CASSSQLGGGAYEQYF. The full variable domain, rest sourced from reference TRBV7-2 and TRBJ2-7, is GAGVSQSPSNKVTEKGKDVELRCDPISGHTALYWYRQSLGQGLEFLIYFQGNSAPDKSGLPSDRFSAERTGGSVSTLTIQRTQQEDSAVYLCASSSQLGGGAYEQYFGPGTRLTVT.

V gene TRBV12-3 or TRBV12-4 combines with J gene TRBJ1-2, with 7 bases that match TRBD1. The CDR3 runs to 12 residues. Unmatched junction bases numbered 7, after V lost 7 bases and J lost 8 bases. Written as DNA, the CDR3 is TGTGCCAGCAAGGAGGGGGCGATAGGCTACACCTTC. This codes for CASKEGAIGYTF.

In its sample, this clone was seen once. V usage is TRBV19 and J usage is TRBJ1-5; 10 positions agree with TRBD1. CDR1 is LNHDA, CDR2 SQIVND, per germline (reference sequence). The CDR3 sequence is 16 residues long. V dropped 6 bases and J dropped 2; count of bases not matched to a gene: 7. CDR3 in amino acids: CASRADRGFGNQPQHF. CDR3 DNA: TGTGCCAGTAGGGCGGACAGGGGGTTCGGCAATCAGCCCCAGCATTTT.

This clone was detected only once. This sequence joins TRBV6-2 or TRBV6-3 and TRBJ1-5; no firm D call. The CDR3 is made up of 16 amino acids. Germline V gene data show CDR1 as MNHEY and CDR2 as SVGEGT. The V end lost 0 bases, the J end lost 2 bases, and 11 bases lay between the germline ends. The chain's CDR3 is CASSYSFSRGNQPQHF. In DNA, the CDR3 is TGTGCCAGCAGTTACTCGTTCTCGAGGGGCAATCAGCCCCAGCATTTT.

J is TRBJ2-4 and V is TRBV27; 13 bases align to TRBD2. CDR1 MNHEY and CDR2 SMNVEV come from the germline V gene (reference sequence). The CDR3 length is 17 residues. With 5 bases clipped from V and 5 bases from J, the junction kept 9 bases outside the gene matches. The CDR3 DNA sequence: TGTGCCAGCAGTGGACTAGCGGGGGTTGCTAGCCAAAACATTCAGTACTTC. It encodes CASSGLAGVASQNIQYF.

This clone was detected only once. This sequence joins TRBV2 and TRBJ1-1; possible D gene TRBD1, 5 bases. V was trimmed by 9 bases and J by 4 bases, leaving 18 bases between them. The CDR3 has 14 residues. Germline V gene lookup returns CDR1 SNHLY and CDR2 FYNNEI. This CDR3 reads CARAEEQGGTEAFF. The CDR3 coding sequence is TGTGCCAGAGCCGAGGAGCAGGGCGGCACTGAAGCTTTCTTT.

CDR3 residues: CAVRVITEAFF. In nucleotides, the CDR3 is TGTGCGGTACGGGTGATCACTGAAGCTTTCTTT. The chain joins TRBV7-2 to TRBJ1-1; D is undetermined. The CDR3 is 11 residues long. Germline V CDR1 and CDR2: SGHTA, FQGNSA.

This chain connects TRBV15 to TRBJ1-2; D may be TRBD1 (5 bases). Deletions cut 0 bases from V and 4 bases from J, with 12 bases between. The germline V gene encodes CDR1 LNHNV and CDR2 YYDKDF (reference sequence). The CDR3 extends over 15 amino acids. This chain's CDR3 is CATSRDQGQSYGYTF. CDR3 DNA sequence: TGTGCCACCAGCAGAGATCAGGGCCAGAGCTATGGCTACACCTTC.

In regard to this clone: The junction differs from germline at one of its ends, possibly a read error. In nucleotides, the CDR3 is TGCGCCAGCAGCTTGGGCAGTTATGAAGAGGCCCAGTACTTC. Its protein product is CASSLGSYEEAQYF. The rearrangement joins TRBV5-1 to TRBJ2-5, with no clear D. CDR1 and CDR2 from the germline V gene are SGHRS and YFSETQ. The CDR3 spans 14 residues.

The gene calls are TRBV19 and TRBJ2-3; D is unresolved. CDR3 length: 12 residues. V gave up 6 bases and J gave up 5 bases, with 9 bases separating them. Germline CDR1 and CDR2: LNHDA and SQIVND (reference sequence). The DNA of the CDR3 is TGTGCCAGTAGCCGTGGAGTAGATACGCAGTATTTT. Translated: CASSRGVDTQYF.

V usage is TRBV2 and J usage is TRBJ1-1, with 7 bases that match TRBD1. The CDR3 totals 14 residues. Trimming cost V 6 bases and J 3 bases; bases outside gene matches: 7. Germline V gives CDR1 SNHLY, CDR2 FYNNEI. The CDR3 region has the DNA TGTGCCAGCAGATGGACAGGAACCCACACTGAAGCTTTCTTT. Translated: CASRWTGTHTEAFF. Full variable domain (remainder filled in from reference TRBV2 and TRBJ1-1): EPEVTQTPSHQVTQMGQEVILRCVPISNHLYFYWYRQILGQKVEFLVSFYNNEISEKSEIFDDQFSVERPDGSNFTLKIRSTKLEDSAMYFCASRWTGTHTEAFFGQGTRLTVV.

This chain connects TRBV10-2 to TRBJ2-1, with TRBD2 matching 9 bases. The V and J ends lost 3 bases and 9 bases, in that order; junction bases with no gene match: 15. This CDR3 has 17 residues. Germline CDR1 WSHSY, CDR2 SAAADI. The CDR3 loop is CASSDGTSGLQRREQFF. DNA of the CDR3: TGCGCCAGCAGTGACGGTACTAGCGGGCTCCAGCGGCGTGAGCAGTTCTTC.

For the CDR3, the DNA is TGCGCCAGCAGCAAAATCAGGGTGAGCGGGGAGACCCAGTACTTC. This gives the protein CASSKIRVSGETQYF. The rearrangement links TRBV5-1 to TRBJ2-5; perhaps TRBD2 as D (6 bases). CDR3 size: 15 residues. Germline V gene sequence: CDR1 SGHRS, CDR2 YFSETQ. Trimming shortened V by 4 bases and J by 5 bases, and 18 bases separated the two germline ends.

V and J are TRBV9 and TRBJ1-1; a weak D match, TRBD1 (5 bases). Germline values: CDR1 SGDLS, CDR2 YYNGEE. The CDR3 covers 14 residues. Trimming removed 1 base at V and 2 bases at J, with 9 bases between. CDR3 in amino acids: CASSVRGGNTEAFF. The CDR3 region has the DNA TGTGCCAGCAGCGTAAGGGGTGGAAACACTGAAGCTTTCTTT.

The chain uses TRBV10-3 and TRBJ2-7, with 11 bases lining up with TRBD2. CDR1 and CDR2 from the germline V gene are ENHRY and SYGVKD. Trimming at V came to 7 bases and at J to 7 bases, leaving 15 bases not matched to a gene. CDR3 length: 16 residues. In DNA form, the CDR3 reads TGTGCCATCACGTTAGCGGGAGGGCCCACTACTGGGGAGCAGTACTTC. Translation: CAITLAGGPTTGEQYF.

The chain joins TRBV7-6 to TRBJ2-5; 11 bases fit TRBD2. This CDR3 is built from 14 residues. Germline V CDR1 and CDR2: SGHVS, FNYEAQ. V gave up 3 bases and J gave up 5 bases; unmatched junction bases: 2. As DNA, the CDR3 is TGTGCCAGCAGCTTGGTAGCGGGGGGGGAGACCCAGTACTTC. This translates into CASSLVAGGETQYF.

The chain recombines TRBV2 with TRBJ2-1, with D tentatively TRBD1 (6 bases). The CDR3 has 15 residues. Germline V gene data show CDR1 as SNHLY and CDR2 as FYNNEI. V gave up 6 bases and J gave up 4 bases, with 16 bases separating them. CDR3 residues: CASRETGHRYNEQFF. In DNA form, the CDR3 reads TGTGCCAGCAGGGAAACGGGACACAGATACAATGAGCAGTTCTTC.

This chain uses TRBV7-9 with TRBJ1-3, with D unresolved. Germline CDR1 SEHNR, CDR2 FQNEAQ (reference sequence). The CDR3 spans 12 residues. Trimming left V 5 bases short and J 7 bases short, with 9 bases between. The CDR3 here is CASSPGVNTIYF. Written as DNA, the CDR3 is TGTGCCAGCAGCCCCGGTGTGAACACCATATATTTT.

V is TRBV25-1 and J is TRBJ2-1; TRBD2 agrees at 10 bases. This CDR3 has 15 residues. J gave up 8 bases and V 4 bases, and 8 bases lay outside the gene matches. Per the germline V gene, CDR1 is MGHDK and CDR2 is SYGVNS. The CDR3 DNA is TGTGCCAGCAGTGCCTTCTCCGGGACTAGCGATGAGCAGTTCTTC. Encoded protein: CASSAFSGTSDEQFF.